This T cell receptor beta chain originates from a study of blood T cell repertoires in COVID-19. The length of the CDR3 is 20 residues. Trimming removed 3 bases from V and 0 bases from J; junction bases left unmatched: 17. The germline gives CDR1 WNHNN, CDR2 SYGVQD (reference sequence). Generated by immunoSEQ multiplex PCR, the TCRdb table keeps only in-frame clones and is missing some. The sample lists 450,000 to 500,000 clones, 87% occurring once. The clonotype comes from a woman aged 18-35 years who had recovered from COVID-19. Sample: PBMCs or T cells enriched from blood (not recorded which). The V gene is TRBV10-1, the J gene TRBJ1-5; 7 nucleotides match TRBD1. CDR3 nucleotides: TGCGCCAGCAGTGAACTCTCGTTTGGACAGGCGATCTATAGCAATCAGCCCCAGCATTTT. Translated: CASSELSFGQAIYSNQPQHF.